This T cell receptor (beta chain) was profiled in a study of T cell repertoires in cytomegalovirus infection. On the study more broadly: In public TCR beta signatures, there were indications of both CMV infection and matching HLA type.

TCRdb processed the reads anew with MiXCR; each CDR3 protein has one entry. The table includes about 920,000 distinct CDR3 sequences, around 29% detected once. V lost 5 bases and J lost 3, with 13 bases in between. The CDR3 runs to 13 residues. Germline loops: CDR1 DFQATT, CDR2 SNEGSKA (reference sequence). Findings and caveats of the study: HLA-C-restricted, CMV-specific TCR beta clonotypes were dominant ex vivo.

As regards this clonotype: Its antigen is not identified.

Source: cultured CD8+ T cells from PBMCs, taken from culture after CMV antigen stimulation. The sequence was obtained from a human donor in good health (CMV status not recorded). Some clones in this sample may be carry-over from other donors' samples. This chain joins TRBV20-1 and TRBJ1-2; TRBD1 might be the D (6 bases). CDR3 in amino acids: CSAPQGADYGYTF. CDR3 in DNA: TGCAGTGCTCCACAGGGTGCGGACTATGGCTACACCTTC.